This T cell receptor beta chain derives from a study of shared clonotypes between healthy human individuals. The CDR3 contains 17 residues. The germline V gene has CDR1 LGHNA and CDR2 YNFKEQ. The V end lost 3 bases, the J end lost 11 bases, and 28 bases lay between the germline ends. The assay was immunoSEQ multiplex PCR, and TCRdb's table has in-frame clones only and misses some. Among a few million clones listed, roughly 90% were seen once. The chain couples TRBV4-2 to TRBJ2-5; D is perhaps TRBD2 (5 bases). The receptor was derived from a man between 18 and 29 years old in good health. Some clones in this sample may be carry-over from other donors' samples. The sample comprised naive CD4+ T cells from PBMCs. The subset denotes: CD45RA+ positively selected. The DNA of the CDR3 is TGTGCCAGCAGCCAGCTTGCGACGGGGAAATCTACGAGTGGGCAGTACTTC. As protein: CASSQLATGKSTSGQYF.